The 9 T cell receptor beta chains presented below share a single source sample, sequenced in a study of blood T cell repertoires in COVID-19. Only in-frame clones appear in the TCRdb table, and some are missing; sequencing was by immunoSEQ multiplex PCR. The table has around 100,000 clones, about 86% seen once; the top ten hold under 2%. The source material was peripheral blood. Receptors were obtained from a man older than 75 with acute or convalescent COVID-19.

This rearrangement joins TRBV7-2 to TRBJ2-7; D is ambiguous. This CDR3 contains 12 residues. The V and J ends lost 5 bases and 3 bases respectively, with 8 bases between them. In germline, CDR1 is SGHTA, CDR2 FQGNSA. CDR3 nucleotide sequence: TGTGCCAGCAGCATTATTTACTACGAGCAGTACTTC. Translation: CASSIIYYEQYF.

The chain links TRBV19 to TRBJ1-5, with D tentatively TRBD1 (5 bases). The CDR3 is made up of 15 amino acids. The V and J ends lost 3 bases and 2 bases respectively, with 11 bases between them. The germline CDR1 and CDR2 sequences are LNHDA and SQIVND (reference sequence). The CDR3 region has the DNA TGTGCCAGTAGTATTCAGGGCCGGCGCAATCAGCCCCAGCATTTT. Protein product: CASSIQGRRNQPQHF.

This rearrangement joins TRBV28 to TRBJ1-2; D possibly corresponds to TRBD1 (6 bases). Trimming pared 4 bases from V and 3 bases from J, leaving 21 bases between. Germline V CDR1 and CDR2: MDHEN, SYDVKM. This CDR3 spans 17 amino acids. The CDR3 loop is CASSSHPQGNRHYGYTF. The CDR3 coding sequence is TGTGCCAGCAGTTCCCACCCACAGGGAAATAGGCACTATGGCTACACCTTC.

The chain combines TRBV5-4 with TRBJ2-3, with D possibly matching TRBD1 (5 bases). Trimming cost V 0 bases and J 0 bases, with 14 bases left between them. Germline V gene lookup returns CDR1 SGHNT and CDR2 YYREEE (reference sequence). CDR3 length: 17 residues. This CDR3 reads CASSLGRAKGSTDTQYF. In nucleotides, the CDR3 is TGTGCCAGCAGCTTGGGACGGGCCAAGGGGAGCACAGATACGCAGTATTTT.

The rearrangement uses TRBV27 and TRBJ1-4; D is unresolved. V shed 4 bases and J shed 5 bases, with 8 bases lying between them. The CDR3 covers 13 residues. In germline, CDR1 is MNHEY, CDR2 SMNVEV (reference sequence). The CDR3 here is CASSSWQNEKLFF. CDR3 DNA sequence: TGTGCCAGCAGTTCCTGGCAGAATGAAAAACTGTTTTTT.

The genes are TRBV21-1 and TRBJ2-1; whether TRBD2, the table's D call, matches the DNA was not checked. TRBV21-1 counts as a pseudogene. The CDR3 contains 16 residues. As DNA, the CDR3 is TGTGCCAGCAGCGGGGAGTGGAGCGGGAGCCCCAATGAGCAGTTCTTC. It codes for CASSGEWSGSPNEQFF.

For this clone: A junction boundary mismatches the germline segment, possibly from a read error. The rearrangement uses TRBV5-3 and TRBJ2-7; no firm D call. TRBV5-3 is an ORF, and what it does is uncertain. The CDR3 has 9 residues. The CDR3 sequence is CRGPYEQYF. The CDR3 nucleotides read TGCCGCGGTCCCTACGAGCAGTACTTC.

The rearrangement uses TRBV5-1 and TRBJ2-7, with 7 bases that match TRBD2. The CDR3 is 14 amino acids. V lost 4 bases and J lost 3; bases outside the gene matches: 7. From germline, CDR1 is SGHRS and CDR2 YFSETQ. CDR3 sequence reads: CASSPRTSGYEQYF. In nucleotides, the CDR3 is TGCGCCAGCAGCCCGAGGACTAGTGGCTACGAGCAGTACTTC. Full variable domain (remainder filled in from reference TRBV5-1 and TRBJ2-7): KAGVTQTPRYLIKTRGQQVTLSCSPISGHRSVSWYQQTPGQGLQFLFEYFSETQRNKGNFPGRFSGRQFSNSRSEMNVSTLELGDSALYLCASSPRTSGYEQYFGPGTRLTVT.

The rearrangement uses TRBV19 and TRBJ2-6, with TRBD1 identical over 7 bases. The CDR3 is made up of 16 amino acids. The V segment lost 3 bases and the J segment 2 bases; nucleotides outside the gene matches: 4. Per germline, CDR1 LNHDA and CDR2 SQIVND (reference sequence). As DNA, the CDR3 is TGTGCCAGTAGTATTGGGCAGGGGGCTGGGGCCAACGTCCTGACTTTC. Its protein is CASSIGQGAGANVLTF.